The T cell receptor beta chain under discussion was sequenced for a study of T cell responses to AZD1222 COVID-19 vaccine. The method was immunoSEQ multiplex PCR; TCRdb's version includes in-frame clones alone and lacks a portion of them. The table lists roughly 54,000 clones, around 89% of them singletons, with about 14% in the top ten. Remarks on this clone: What it binds is unknown.

The V gene's germline CDR1 is SEHNR and CDR2 FQNEAQ (reference sequence). This CDR3 contains 11 residues. V shed 5 bases and J shed 3 bases, with 4 bases lying between them. Notes on the study in general: As reported, nearly half of all spike-specific TCRs target variant regions that are unmutated. Once two AZD1222 doses were given, Spike-specific TCR breadth and depth went up.

Second-dose groups at about 4 or about 12 weeks were pooled. The receptor was derived from an adult who received the AZD1222 COVID-19 vaccine. The sequences come from peripheral blood, collected 28 days after the second AZD1222 dose. The rearrangement joins TRBV7-9 to TRBJ1-1; D unresolved. The CDR3 is CASSPYTEAFF. DNA of the CDR3: TGTGCCAGCAGCCCTTACACTGAAGCTTTCTTT.